This entry lists 21 T cell receptor beta chains sequenced from one sample in a study of blood T cell repertoires in COVID-19. Sequencing was performed with immunoSEQ multiplex PCR; in TCRdb, only in-frame clones are kept and a portion is missing. Seen here are over 85,000 clones, around four fifths observed once, and the top ten hold 2% to 2.5%. The specimen was peripheral blood. These receptors all come from a woman between 65 and 79 years old with acute or convalescent COVID-19.

CDR3 bases: TGTGCCAGCAGACAGGGAAGCACTGAAGCTTTCTTT. This sequence encodes CASRQGSTEAFF. This chain joins TRBV6-5 and TRBJ1-1; D may be TRBD1 (6 bases). Trimming stripped 6 bases from V and 4 bases from J, with 9 bases between. Germline V CDR1 and CDR2: MNHEY, SVGAGI. The CDR3 extends over 12 amino acids.

This rearrangement joins TRBV5-6 to TRBJ2-3; D is perhaps TRBD1 (6 bases). Germline V gene sequence: CDR1 SGHDT, CDR2 YYEEEE. V lost 3 bases and J lost 2, with 10 bases in between. The CDR3 has 14 amino acids. CDR3 protein: CASSSDRFTDTQYF. The CDR3 DNA is TGTGCCAGCAGCTCGGACAGATTCACAGATACGCAGTATTTT.

This clone was detected only a few times. The chain combines TRBV6-1 with TRBJ2-1; D may be TRBD1 (6 bases). This CDR3 is built from 14 residues. V shed 0 bases and J shed 8 bases, with 11 bases lying between them. Germline V gives CDR1 MNHNS, CDR2 SASEGT. The CDR3 loop is CASSEAPRGDEQFF. Here the CDR3 DNA reads TGTGCCAGCAGTGAAGCGCCCAGGGGCGATGAGCAGTTCTTC.

This clone was counted only a few times. The gene calls are TRBV7-9 and TRBJ1-5, with D hard to call. Trimming pared 4 bases from V and 14 bases from J, leaving 15 bases between. Germline lookup yields CDR1 SEHNR and CDR2 FQNEAQ (reference sequence). CDR3 size: 12 residues. Here the CDR3 DNA reads TGTGCCAGCAGCTCCGGCCTTGAGGCGGAGCATTTT. It translates to CASSSGLEAEHF.

This chain joins TRBV3-1 (or the pseudogene TRBV3-2) and TRBJ1-1; the match to TRBD1 covers 8 bases. The germline V gene has CDR1 LGHDT and CDR2 YNNKEL (reference sequence). This CDR3 has 13 residues. Trimming cost V 4 bases and J 3 bases; bases outside gene matches: 1. The DNA of the CDR3 is TGTGCCAGCAGCCTACAGGGGGACACTGAAGCTTTCTTT. Its translation: CASSLQGDTEAFF.

The chain recombines TRBV6-6 with TRBJ2-2, with 8 bases aligning to TRBD1. The CDR3 extends over 16 amino acids. Germline V gene lookup returns CDR1 MNHNY and CDR2 SVGAGI (reference sequence). With V trimmed by 5 bases and J by 4 bases, 9 bases remained unmatched. CDR3 loop: CASSNVDRGRTGELFF. The CDR3 nucleotides read TGTGCCAGCAGTAACGTAGACAGGGGTCGCACCGGGGAGCTGTTTTTT.

The chain couples TRBV3-1 (or the pseudogene TRBV3-2) to TRBJ1-1; D unresolved. CDR1 LGHDT and CDR2 YNNKEL come from the germline V gene (reference sequence). The CDR3 extends over 17 amino acids. Trimming took 1 base from V and 0 from J, leaving 15 bases between them. CDR3 region: CASSQGQGSAMNTEAFF. DNA of the CDR3: TGTGCCAGCAGCCAAGGGCAAGGGAGTGCGATGAACACTGAAGCTTTCTTT.

This rearrangement joins TRBV11-2 to TRBJ2-7; 7 bases fit TRBD1. Germline CDR1 is SGHAT and CDR2 is FQNNGV. This CDR3 spans 15 amino acids. With V trimmed by 2 bases and J by 0 bases, 4 bases remained unmatched. CDR3 sequence: CASSLTGTDSYEQYF. CDR3 nucleotide sequence: TGTGCCAGCAGCTTAACCGGGACAGACTCCTACGAGCAGTACTTC.

This clone was seen a handful of times. The V call is TRBV5-1, the J call TRBJ2-7, with 7 bases fitting TRBD2. The CDR3 totals 15 residues. The germline V gene has CDR1 SGHRS and CDR2 YFSETQ. V was pared by 7 bases and J by 0 bases, with 10 bases of the junction left unmatched. The DNA of the CDR3 is TGCGCCAGCGGGGAGGGACGGTTAAGCTCCTACGAGCAGTACTTC. This translates into CASGEGRLSSYEQYF.

The chain couples TRBV29-1 to TRBJ1-2, with D perhaps TRBD1 (6 bases). Between the trimmed V and J ends, which lost 6 bases and 4 bases, there was a span of 15 bases. From germline, CDR1 is SQVTM and CDR2 ANQGSEA. This CDR3 region has 13 residues. CDR3 protein: CSVDGGGGYGYTF. CDR3 bases: TGCAGCGTGGACGGCGGGGGCGGCTATGGCTACACCTTC.

This clone showed up just once. V and J are TRBV27 and TRBJ1-1, with a weak D call TRBD1 (5 bases). The germline gives CDR1 MNHEY, CDR2 SMNVEV (reference sequence). V lost 8 bases and J 8 bases, leaving 12 bases between the germline ends. This CDR3 has 11 amino acids. In DNA, the CDR3 is TGTGCCAGCCCCTGCGGGGCAGAAGCTTTCTTT. It encodes CASPCGAEAFF.

This chain joins TRBV5-1 and TRBJ2-1; maybe TRBD1 (6 bases). This CDR3 comprises 14 residues. Germline loops: CDR1 SGHRS, CDR2 YFSETQ. V lost 8 bases and J lost 4, with 16 bases in between. In DNA form, the CDR3 reads TGCGCCAGTACCTTTGGGGGCCCGTACAATGAGCAGTTCTTC. It translates to CASTFGGPYNEQFF.

The chain employs TRBV7-9 and TRBJ2-3; D is ambiguous. Germline CDR1 SEHNR, CDR2 FQNEAQ (reference sequence). V was pared by 5 bases and J by 4 bases, with 19 bases between. The CDR3 covers 16 residues. CDR3 DNA sequence: TGTGCCAGCAGCCCCCTCGTGGCTAGTCGGGCAGATACGCAGTATTTT. It is translated as CASSPLVASRADTQYF.

The chain is built from TRBV20-1 and TRBJ1-2; TRBD1 might be the D (6 bases). V lost 3 bases to trimming and J lost 4 bases, with 9 bases between them. Germline CDR1 and CDR2: DFQATT and SNEGSKA (reference sequence). This CDR3 is built from 12 residues. The DNA for the CDR3 is TGCAGTGCTAGTCGGGACACCTATGGCTACACCTTC. Translated, it gives CSASRDTYGYTF.

This clone has ten or more counts. The chain has TRBV4-2 and TRBJ1-5; D is perhaps TRBD1 (6 bases). CDR3 length equals 17 residues. V was pared by 5 bases and J by 3 bases, with 20 bases between. From germline, CDR1 is LGHNA and CDR2 YNFKEQ. This CDR3 reads CASSSHGGRDNNQPQHF. The CDR3 DNA reads TGTGCCAGCAGCTCCCACGGGGGGCGGGACAACAATCAGCCCCAGCATTTT.

The V call is TRBV6-5, the J call TRBJ1-1; D is unresolved. CDR1 and CDR2 from the germline V gene are MNHEY and SVGAGI. This CDR3 spans 13 amino acids. Trimming pared 4 bases from V and 3 bases from J, leaving 9 bases between. CDR3 sequence (DNA): TGTGCCAGCAGTTTGATAGTGGACACTGAAGCTTTCTTT. Its translation: CASSLIVDTEAFF.

This rearrangement joins TRBV5-1 to TRBJ1-5; D is ambiguous. From germline, CDR1 is SGHRS and CDR2 YFSETQ. V lost 4 bases, J lost 1 base, and 9 bases lay in between. The CDR3 has 14 amino acids. The CDR3 DNA sequence: TGCGCCAGCAGCACTGGAGGGAGCAATCAGCCCCAGCATTTT. This codes for CASSTGGSNQPQHF. The full variable domain, completed using reference TRBV5-1 and TRBJ1-5, is KAGVTQTPRYLIKTRGQQVTLSCSPISGHRSVSWYQQTPGQGLQFLFEYFSETQRNKGNFPGRFSGRQFSNSRSEMNVSTLELGDSALYLCASSTGGSNQPQHFGDGTRLSIL.

The V gene is TRBV28, the J gene TRBJ2-1; 10 bases agree with TRBD1. Looked up from germline, CDR1 is MDHEN and CDR2 is SYDVKM. J lost 7 bases, V lost 6 bases, and 9 bases had no gene match. This CDR3 is 15 amino acids long. The CDR3 region is CASSSMTGGGNEQFF. The CDR3 coding sequence is TGTGCCAGCAGCTCCATGACAGGGGGCGGGAATGAGCAGTTCTTC. The full variable domain, in which reference TRBV28 and TRBJ2-1 provide the parts outside the CDR3, is DVKVTQSSRYLVKRTGEKVFLECVQDMDHENMFWYRQDPGLGLRLIYFSYDVKMKEKGDIPEGYSVSREKKERFSLILESASTNQTSMYLCASSSMTGGGNEQFFGPGTRLTVL.

This chain joins TRBV5-1 and TRBJ2-5; D unresolved. The CDR3 extends over 15 amino acids. Per germline, CDR1 SGHRS and CDR2 YFSETQ. V lost 0 bases and J lost 1, with 10 bases in between. CDR3 amino acids: CASSLDVSSQETQYF. Here the CDR3 DNA reads TGCGCCAGCAGCTTGGATGTCTCTTCCCAAGAGACCCAGTACTTC.

The genes are TRBV19 and TRBJ2-1, with 11 bases fitting TRBD2. The CDR3 covers 14 residues. CDR1 and CDR2 from the germline V gene are LNHDA and SQIVND (reference sequence). Trimming removed 5 bases from V and 8 bases from J; junction bases left unmatched: 5. CDR3 sequence reads: CASSVTSGGHEQFF. DNA of the CDR3: TGTGCCAGTAGTGTAACTAGCGGGGGACATGAGCAGTTCTTC.

In its sample, this clone was seen once. The rearrangement links TRBV6-5 to TRBJ1-1; 7 nucleotides match TRBD1. Trimming removed 5 bases from V and 0 bases from J; junction bases left unmatched: 6. This CDR3 has 15 residues. Germline CDR1 is MNHEY and CDR2 is SVGAGI. The CDR3 region is CASSSRQGMNTEAFF. The DNA of the CDR3 is TGTGCCAGCAGTAGTCGACAGGGAATGAACACTGAAGCTTTCTTT.